This passage covers 25 T cell receptor beta chains from one sample sequenced in a study of OX40 agonist ivuxolimab in advanced cancers. TCRdb keeps only in-frame clones here, not all; method: immunoSEQ multiplex PCR. The sample lists around 140,000 clones, 90% occurring once. Here the sequenced sample was CD4+ or CD8+ T cells sorted from blood, taken in a trial of the OX40 agonist ivuxolimab. Receptors were obtained from an adult with an advanced solid tumor such as melanoma, head and neck, liver or kidney cancer.

This chain joins TRBV10-3 and TRBJ1-1; TRBD1 aligns across 8 bases. V shed 9 bases and J 1 base; nucleotides not matched to a gene: 7. Looked up from germline, CDR1 is ENHRY and CDR2 is SYGVKD. The CDR3 is 14 residues long. The CDR3 loop is CAISDRDGNTEAFF. Written as DNA, the CDR3 is TGTGCCATTTCGGACAGGGATGGGAACACTGAAGCTTTCTTT.

The CDR3 region has the DNA TGTGCCAGCAGCCCCGCTGGCGGCACCTACAATGAGCAGTTCTTC. Translating gives CASSPAGGTYNEQFF. V and J are TRBV9 and TRBJ2-1; D gene ambiguous. The V gene's germline CDR1 is SGDLS and CDR2 YYNGEE. CDR3 length: 15 residues. The ends were cut back, 4 bases at V and 2 bases at J, with 13 bases in the middle.

This chain joins TRBV11-2 and TRBJ2-3; D is possibly TRBD2 (6 bases). In germline, CDR1 is SGHAT, CDR2 FQNNGV. The CDR3 length is 15 residues. The ends were cut back, 1 base at V and 2 bases at J, with 10 bases in the middle. This CDR3 reads CASSLVWGVTDTQYF. CDR3 nucleotide sequence: TGTGCCAGCAGCTTAGTTTGGGGGGTCACAGATACGCAGTATTTT.

V gene TRBV28 combines with J gene TRBJ1-3; tentative D call: TRBD1 (5 bases). V lost 5 bases, J lost 2 bases, and 13 bases lay in between. The CDR3 consists of 15 residues. CDR1 is MDHEN and CDR2 is SYDVKM in the germline V gene. The CDR3 bases are TGTGCCAGCAGTGTACCCAGAGGGGCTGGAAACACCATATATTTT. Protein: CASSVPRGAGNTIYF.

The chain has TRBV7-9 and TRBJ2-3, with 10 bases aligning to TRBD2. V trimming: 6 bases; J trimming: 4 bases; junction bases outside the gene matches: 7. The CDR3 runs to 15 residues. Germline V lookup: CDR1 SEHNR, CDR2 FQNEAQ (reference sequence). The CDR3 DNA follows: TGTGCCAGCAGACCCCTAGCGGGAGAATCAGATACGCAGTATTTT. The encoded protein is CASRPLAGESDTQYF.

V and J are TRBV19 and TRBJ1-4; unclear D gene. The CDR3 sequence is 15 residues long. Germline CDR1 and CDR2: LNHDA and SQIVND (reference sequence). Trimming pared 5 bases from V and 5 bases from J, leaving 15 bases between. CDR3 region: CASSAPSGGNEKLFF. Written as DNA, the CDR3 is TGTGCCAGTAGTGCCCCCTCGGGAGGGAATGAAAAACTGTTTTTT.

Notes on this clone: The junction shows a germline mismatch at one end, possibly a read error. The chain is built from TRBV18 and TRBJ2-7; a weak D match, TRBD1 (6 bases). Germline CDR1 reads KGHSH; CDR2 reads LQKENI. The CDR3 loop spans 15 amino acids. CDR3 loop: CASSPLQGSLYEQYF. The CDR3 nucleotides read TGTGCCAGCTCGCCACTACAGGGTTCCCTATACGAGCAGTACTTC.

This clone was seen once. The chain carries TRBV28 and TRBJ1-4, with unresolved D. The germline V gene encodes CDR1 MDHEN and CDR2 SYDVKM. V was clipped by 10 bases and J by 7 bases, with 16 bases between them. This CDR3 is 13 amino acids long. The CDR3 here is CATSYLASEKLFF. The CDR3 bases are TGTGCCACGTCTTACCTCGCGAGTGAAAAACTGTTTTTT.

The chain joins TRBV7-6 to TRBJ2-1; 7 bases line up with TRBD2. With V trimmed by 7 bases and J by 6 bases, 12 bases remained unmatched. CDR1 SGHVS and CDR2 FNYEAQ come from the germline V gene. This CDR3 is built from 15 residues. CDR3 coding DNA: TGTGCCAGCACCCGAGGGCGGGAGAGAGGCAATGAGCAGTTCTTC. Encoded protein: CASTRGRERGNEQFF.

The chain combines TRBV9 with TRBJ2-1; 14 bases fit TRBD2. The CDR3 spans 17 residues. V shed 2 bases, J shed 4 bases, and the junction held 5 bases outside the gene matches. CDR1 SGDLS and CDR2 YYNGEE come from the germline V gene. The CDR3 nucleotides read TGTGCCAGCAGCGTTGGGACTAGCGGGAGTCTATACAATGAGCAGTTCTTC. It is translated as CASSVGTSGSLYNEQFF.

The chain is built from TRBV9 and TRBJ1-3, with no clear D. The CDR3 has 17 residues. The germline CDR1 and CDR2 sequences are SGDLS and YYNGEE. V was cut by 0 bases and J by 4 bases, with 17 bases left in between. In DNA form, the CDR3 reads TGTGCCAGCAGCGTAGAGGGAACCAGACTGGGGGGAAACACCATATATTTT. It translates to CASSVEGTRLGGNTIYF.

V is TRBV7-2 and J is TRBJ2-1; 10 nucleotides agree with TRBD2. The CDR3 is made up of 17 amino acids. V trimming: 2 bases; J trimming: 4 bases; junction bases outside the gene matches: 8. Per the germline V gene, CDR1 is SGHTA and CDR2 is FQGNSA. The CDR3 is CASSLFASGRTYNEQFF. The CDR3 bases are TGTGCCAGCAGCTTATTTGCTAGCGGGAGAACTTACAATGAGCAGTTCTTC.

This chain uses TRBV4-1 with TRBJ2-7; no firm D call. This CDR3 has 17 amino acids. The germline gives CDR1 MGHRA, CDR2 YSYEKL. Trimming removed 4 bases from V and 3 bases from J, with 22 bases in between. In DNA form, the CDR3 reads TGCGCCAGCAGCCCGTCCTTCTCTAGTCCGATCAACTACGAGCAGTACTTC. Translating it yields CASSPSFSSPINYEQYF.

This rearrangement joins TRBV6-6 to TRBJ2-7; 11 bases fit TRBD2. CDR1 MNHNY and CDR2 SVGAGI come from the germline V gene (reference sequence). J lost 3 bases, V lost 2 bases, and 3 bases had no gene match. There are 15 residues in the CDR3. CDR3 in amino acids: CASSYTGTSGYEQYF. Written as DNA, the CDR3 is TGTGCCAGCAGTTACACCGGGACTAGCGGCTACGAGCAGTACTTC.

The rearrangement uses TRBV29-1 and TRBJ2-1; TRBD2 might be the D (6 bases). The CDR3 totals 16 residues. V shed 3 bases and J shed 2 bases, with 17 bases lying between them. Germline-derived CDR1 and CDR2 are SQVTM and ANQGSEA. The CDR3 reads CSVDGGERAPYNEQFF. The DNA of the CDR3 is TGCAGCGTTGACGGGGGAGAACGAGCGCCCTACAATGAGCAGTTCTTC.

The chain carries TRBV28 and TRBJ1-2; 7 bases map to TRBD1. V was pared by 5 bases and J by 4 bases, with 10 bases of the junction left unmatched. This CDR3 comprises 15 residues. Germline V gene data show CDR1 as MDHEN and CDR2 as SYDVKM. The CDR3 sequence: CASSQGGTATYGYTF. Here the CDR3 DNA reads TGTGCCAGCAGTCAAGGCGGGACAGCGACCTATGGCTACACCTTC.

This chain uses TRBV29-1 with TRBJ2-1; D gene unclear. Per germline, CDR1 SQVTM and CDR2 ANQGSEA. V was trimmed by 2 bases and J by 4 bases, leaving 9 bases between them. This CDR3 comprises 13 residues. CDR3 DNA sequence: TGCAGCGTTGAAAGGGTCCTATACAATGAGCAGTTCTTC. This encodes CSVERVLYNEQFF.

J is TRBJ2-1 and V is TRBV7-9, with D possibly matching TRBD2 (5 bases). V was clipped by 8 bases and J by 0 bases, with 8 bases between them. The CDR3 runs 13 residues. Per germline, CDR1 SEHNR and CDR2 FQNEAQ (reference sequence). CDR3 sequence reads: CASEAVSYNEQFF. CDR3 DNA: TGTGCCAGCGAAGCGGTCTCCTACAATGAGCAGTTCTTC.

V gene TRBV11-1 combines with J gene TRBJ1-2; perhaps TRBD1 as D (6 bases). The CDR3 loop spans 13 amino acids. Germline V CDR1 and CDR2: SGHAT, FQDESV (reference sequence). V lost 5 bases and J lost 5, with 12 bases in between. CDR3 nucleotide sequence: TGTGCCAGCAGCCCGGACGACAGGTATGGCTACACCTTC. It codes for CASSPDDRYGYTF.

This clone was observed once. CDR3 amino acids: CASSSTRTAGSYEQYF. In DNA form, the CDR3 reads TGTGCCAGCAGTTCGACAAGGACAGCCGGTTCCTACGAGCAGTACTTC. V and J are TRBV28 and TRBJ2-7; D possibly corresponds to TRBD1 (6 bases). Germline V gives CDR1 MDHEN, CDR2 SYDVKM. V lost 4 bases and J 1 base, leaving 17 bases between the germline ends. This CDR3 spans 16 amino acids.

This clone was detected only a few times. V gene TRBV12-5 combines with J gene TRBJ1-5; no definite D call. V was trimmed by 6 bases and J by 6 bases, leaving 12 bases between them. The germline gives CDR1 LGHNT, CDR2 FRNRAP. The CDR3 sequence is 13 residues long. The CDR3 nucleotides are TGTGCTAGTGGCCTCGGGCATCTTCAGCCCCAGCATTTT. Residues: CASGLGHLQPQHF.

The rearrangement uses TRBV28 and TRBJ2-1, with a tentative D call TRBD2 (5 bases). V gave up 5 bases and J gave up 9 bases, with 20 bases separating them. Germline V gene lookup returns CDR1 MDHEN and CDR2 SYDVKM. CDR3 size: 15 residues. In DNA form, the CDR3 reads TGTGCCAGCAGTCCCCTGACATCGGGTCGGGGTGAGCAGTTCTTC. Residues: CASSPLTSGRGEQFF.

This chain connects TRBV6-6 to TRBJ1-5; maybe TRBD1 (5 bases). CDR3 length: 14 residues. V shed 4 bases and J shed 3 bases, with 10 bases lying between them. CDR1 is MNHNY, CDR2 SVGAGI, per germline (reference sequence). CDR3 protein: CASSSLGANQPQHF. In DNA, the CDR3 is TGTGCCAGCAGTTCCCTTGGGGCCAATCAGCCCCAGCATTTT.

This clone occurred once. The chain employs TRBV7-9 and TRBJ2-5, with 7 bases fitting TRBD2. Germline CDR1 reads SEHNR; CDR2 reads FQNEAQ (reference sequence). The CDR3 length is 15 residues. Trimming took 1 base from V and 3 from J; bases not matched to a gene: 5. CDR3 amino acids: CASSLEASGKETQYF. The DNA for the CDR3 is TGTGCCAGCAGCTTAGAGGCTAGCGGAAAAGAGACCCAGTACTTC.

V and J are TRBV5-1 and TRBJ2-1, with 8 bases fitting TRBD2. Germline V lookup: CDR1 SGHRS, CDR2 YFSETQ. With V trimmed by 0 bases and J by 6 bases, 11 bases remained unmatched. The CDR3 is 17 residues long. The CDR3 loop is CASSLVEREYGGNEQFF. Here the CDR3 DNA reads TGCGCCAGCAGCTTGGTGGAGCGGGAGTACGGAGGCAATGAGCAGTTCTTC.